A single sample gave rise to the 22 T cell receptor beta chains below, sequenced in a study of shared clonotypes between healthy human individuals. Generated by immunoSEQ multiplex PCR, the TCRdb table keeps only in-frame clones and is missing some. The sample holds about 2.1 million clones; approximately 94% are singletons and the top ten take around 1.7%. Naive CD8 cells, CD45RO-negative and positively selected for CCR7, excluded terminally differentiated effector memory CD45RA+ cells. Source material: naive CD8+ T cells from PBMCs. Receptors originate from a man aged 18 to 30 in good health. Some clones in this sample may be carry-over from other donors' samples.

The J gene is TRBJ2-1, the V gene TRBV27; 7 bases line up with TRBD2. The germline V gene encodes CDR1 MNHEY and CDR2 SMNVEV (reference sequence). The CDR3 is 18 amino acids. J lost 6 bases, V lost 0 bases, and 14 bases had no gene match. CDR3: CASSLSPMGPSGFNEQFF. CDR3 nucleotides: TGTGCCAGCAGTTTATCCCCCATGGGGCCTAGCGGTTTCAATGAGCAGTTCTTC.

The chain is built from TRBV7-9 and TRBJ2-1, with TRBD2 matching over 14 bases. Germline CDR1 reads SEHNR; CDR2 reads FQNEAQ (reference sequence). The CDR3 totals 16 residues. V was clipped by 5 bases and J by 10 bases; unmatched bases: 10. The CDR3: CASSTRLAGGGEEQFF. The CDR3 coding sequence is TGTGCCAGCAGCACAAGACTAGCGGGAGGGGGTGAGGAGCAGTTCTTC.

The chain combines TRBV19 with TRBJ2-7; 8 nucleotides match TRBD2. CDR1 and CDR2 (germline): LNHDA, SQIVND (reference sequence). There are 11 residues in the CDR3. The V gene end was trimmed by 7 bases and the J gene end by 6 bases; junction bases not matched to a gene: 2. The CDR3 protein is CASMAGGEQYF. CDR3 sequence (DNA): TGTGCCAGTATGGCGGGGGGCGAGCAGTACTTC.

This sequence joins TRBV14 and TRBJ1-2; 8 positions match TRBD1. There are 14 residues in the CDR3. In germline, CDR1 is SGHDN, CDR2 FVKESK. V trimming: 3 bases; J trimming: 6 bases; junction bases outside the gene matches: 6. The CDR3: CASSHRTGWNGYTF. Here the CDR3 DNA reads TGTGCCAGCAGCCACAGGACAGGGTGGAATGGCTACACCTTC.

This chain joins TRBV4-1 and TRBJ1-3; no reliable D call. The CDR3 totals 13 residues. Germline V lookup: CDR1 MGHRA, CDR2 YSYEKL. Deletions cut 4 bases from V and 0 bases from J, with 4 bases between. The CDR3 spells CASSRGSGNTIYF. The DNA for the CDR3 is TGCGCCAGCAGCCGGGGCTCTGGAAACACCATATATTTT.

The gene calls are TRBV28 and TRBJ2-7, with 10 nucleotides matching TRBD2. The germline V gene has CDR1 MDHEN and CDR2 SYDVKM. V shed 1 base, J shed 0 bases, and the junction held 9 bases outside the gene matches. This CDR3 region has 18 residues. CDR3 sequence reads: CASSLFPGLAASSYEQYF. CDR3 coding DNA: TGTGCCAGCAGTTTATTTCCCGGACTAGCGGCAAGCTCCTACGAGCAGTACTTC.

The chain couples TRBV6-6 to TRBJ2-1; D is unresolved. The length of the CDR3 is 13 residues. Germline values: CDR1 MNHNY, CDR2 SVGAGI (reference sequence). Trimming pared 2 bases from V and 8 bases from J, leaving 10 bases between. DNA of the CDR3: TGTGCCAGCAGTTACCCGGAGTTTGATGAGCAGTTCTTC. It specifies CASSYPEFDEQFF.

V is TRBV7-8 and J is TRBJ2-7; tentatively, D is TRBD1 or TRBD2 (5 bases each). V lost 6 bases and J 0 bases, leaving 15 bases between the germline ends. The CDR3 loop spans 15 amino acids. CDR1 is SGHVS, CDR2 FQNEAQ, per germline. The CDR3 here is CASRNRDGYSYEQYF. DNA for the CDR3: TGTGCCAGCAGAAACCGGGACGGCTACTCCTACGAGCAGTACTTC. Full variable domain (remainder filled in from reference TRBV7-8 and TRBJ2-7): GAGVSQSPRYKVAKRGQDVALRCDPISGHVSLFWYQQALGQGPEFLTYFQNEAQLDKSGLPSDRFFAERPEGSVSTLKIQRTQQEDSAVYLCASRNRDGYSYEQYFGPGTRLTVT.

This clone was observed once. The chain couples TRBV9 to TRBJ2-2, with D possibly TRBD1 on 6 matching bases. The CDR3 sequence is 13 residues long. Per the germline V gene, CDR1 is SGDLS and CDR2 is YYNGEE. The V gene lost 9 bases and the J gene lost 3 bases, with 12 bases spanning the gap. The CDR3 bases are TGTGCCAACCTGGACAGATACACCGGGGAGCTGTTTTTT. Translated, it gives CANLDRYTGELFF. Full variable domain (rest looked up from reference TRBV9 and TRBJ2-2): DSGVTQTPKHLITATGQRVTLRCSPRSGDLSVYWYQQSLDQGLQFLIQYYNGEERAKGNILERFSAQQFPDLHSELNLSSLELGDSALYFCANLDRYTGELFFGEGSRLTVL.

The chain uses TRBV11-3 and TRBJ2-3; D tentatively reads TRBD1 or TRBD2 (6 bases each). Germline CDR1 is SGHNT and CDR2 is YENEEA. Trimming removed 5 bases at V and 10 bases at J, with 19 bases between. The length of the CDR3 is 14 residues. The CDR3 DNA reads TGTGCCAGCAGCCCTGACAGGATGGAGGGTCCGCAGTATTTT. Translated: CASSPDRMEGPQYF.

V usage is TRBV29-1 and J usage is TRBJ1-2; D unclear. This CDR3 has 12 residues. Germline CDR1 and CDR2: SQVTM and ANQGSEA. V lost 0 bases and J lost 7, with 9 bases in between. The chain's CDR3 is CSVEDKRGGYTF. The CDR3 DNA follows: TGCAGCGTTGAAGATAAGAGAGGTGGCTACACCTTC.

This chain connects TRBV7-9 to TRBJ1-3; the match to TRBD1 covers 7 bases. This CDR3 region has 16 residues. V was clipped by 5 bases and J by 0 bases; unmatched bases: 7. CDR1 and CDR2 from the germline V gene are SEHNR and FQNEAQ (reference sequence). CDR3 nucleotides: TGTGCCAGCAGCGACAGGGACGCCTACTCTGGAAACACCATATATTTT. Protein: CASSDRDAYSGNTIYF.

The genes are TRBV4-1 and TRBJ2-2; unclear D gene. Germline V gene lookup returns CDR1 MGHRA and CDR2 YSYEKL. V was clipped by 1 base and J by 4 bases, with 13 bases between them. This CDR3 is built from 16 residues. The CDR3 spells CASSQGGGLITGELFF. The CDR3 region has the DNA TGCGCCAGCAGCCAAGGCGGCGGCCTCATCACCGGGGAGCTGTTTTTT.

This chain uses TRBV27 with TRBJ2-7; TRBD2 might be the D (6 bases). V was clipped by 4 bases and J by 3 bases, with 16 bases between them. Per germline, CDR1 MNHEY and CDR2 SMNVEV (reference sequence). The CDR3 is made up of 15 amino acids. CDR3 in amino acids: CASSSTGTGYYEQYF. CDR3 DNA sequence: TGTGCCAGCAGTTCCACCGGGACTGGATACTACGAGCAGTACTTC.

The CDR3 nucleotides read TGTGCCAGCAGCGTTCGGGGAGCGCCGGGGCAGTACTTC. It yields the protein CASSVRGAPGQYF. This rearrangement joins TRBV5-4 to TRBJ2-7, with D possibly being TRBD2 (5 bases). This CDR3 contains 13 residues. V was clipped by 4 bases and J by 9 bases, with 17 bases between them. Germline lookup yields CDR1 SGHNT and CDR2 YYREEE (reference sequence).

The chain combines TRBV28 with TRBJ2-7; 9 nucleotides match TRBD1. The CDR3 consists of 16 residues. Germline CDR1 reads MDHEN; CDR2 reads SYDVKM. The ends lost 5 bases at V and 2 bases at J; junction bases unmatched: 10. The CDR3 nucleotides are TGTGCCAGCAGTCGAAACAGGGGGCGCAGCCCCTACGAGCAGTACTTC. The encoded protein is CASSRNRGRSPYEQYF.

The gene calls are TRBV19 and TRBJ2-7; 8 bases are a match to TRBD1. V gave up 5 bases and J gave up 4 bases; unmatched junction bases: 4. Germline V gene lookup returns CDR1 LNHDA and CDR2 SQIVND (reference sequence). The CDR3 is 13 residues long. The CDR3 nucleotides are TGTGCCAGTAGTGTGACAGGGGTTTACGAGCAGTACTTC. Translated, it gives CASSVTGVYEQYF.

This clone came up once. This chain connects TRBV11-2 to TRBJ2-5, with D unresolved. The DNA end lines up better with TRBJ2-7; the J call may be wrong. The CDR3 is made up of 15 amino acids. CDR1 is SGHAT and CDR2 is FQNNGV in the germline V gene. Here the CDR3 reads CASSLVSYGSYEQYF. DNA for the CDR3: TGTGCCAGCAGCTTGGTCTCCTACGGATCCTACGAGCAGTACTTC.

CDR3 coding DNA: TGTGCCAGCAGCTGGGACAGGGGCACAGATACGCAGTATTTT. Translating it yields CASSWDRGTDTQYF. This chain links TRBV11-2 with TRBJ2-3; 9 bases match TRBD1. CDR3 length: 14 residues. CDR1 is SGHAT, CDR2 FQNNGV, per germline. V dropped 4 bases and J dropped 1; count of bases not matched to a gene: 0.

V is TRBV9 and J is TRBJ2-5; unclear D gene. Looked up from germline, CDR1 is SGDLS and CDR2 is YYNGEE. This CDR3 spans 15 amino acids. Trimming removed 0 bases at V and 2 bases at J, with 11 bases between. CDR3 protein: CASSVASAGQETQYF. The CDR3 nucleotides are TGTGCCAGCAGCGTAGCTTCGGCCGGACAAGAGACCCAGTACTTC.

CDR3 loop: CASHDRDWETQYF. DNA for the CDR3: TGTGCCAGTCACGACAGGGATTGGGAGACCCAGTACTTC. V and J are TRBV27 and TRBJ2-5; 7 nucleotides match TRBD1. After removal of 9 bases from V and 5 bases from J, the junction contained 9 bases not matched to a gene. From germline, CDR1 is MNHEY and CDR2 SMNVEV (reference sequence). The CDR3 runs to 13 residues.

This chain joins TRBV7-3 and TRBJ2-1; tentatively, D is TRBD1 or TRBD2 (5 bases each). The germline V and J ends were trimmed by 2 bases and 0 bases, with 26 bases remaining between them. The CDR3 consists of 21 residues. Germline V lookup: CDR1 SGHTA, CDR2 FQGTGA. The CDR3 is CASSLLPGTTVPGSSYNEQFF. The CDR3 region has the DNA TGTGCCAGCAGCTTATTACCAGGGACCACCGTACCGGGGAGCTCCTACAATGAGCAGTTCTTC. The variable domain in full, with the rest retrieved from reference TRBV7-3 and TRBJ2-1, is GAGVSQTPSNKVTEKGKYVELRCDPISGHTALYWYRQSLGQGPEFLIYFQGTGAADDSGLPNDRFFAVRPEGSVSTLKIQRTERGDSAVYLCASSLLPGTTVPGSSYNEQFFGPGTRLTVL.